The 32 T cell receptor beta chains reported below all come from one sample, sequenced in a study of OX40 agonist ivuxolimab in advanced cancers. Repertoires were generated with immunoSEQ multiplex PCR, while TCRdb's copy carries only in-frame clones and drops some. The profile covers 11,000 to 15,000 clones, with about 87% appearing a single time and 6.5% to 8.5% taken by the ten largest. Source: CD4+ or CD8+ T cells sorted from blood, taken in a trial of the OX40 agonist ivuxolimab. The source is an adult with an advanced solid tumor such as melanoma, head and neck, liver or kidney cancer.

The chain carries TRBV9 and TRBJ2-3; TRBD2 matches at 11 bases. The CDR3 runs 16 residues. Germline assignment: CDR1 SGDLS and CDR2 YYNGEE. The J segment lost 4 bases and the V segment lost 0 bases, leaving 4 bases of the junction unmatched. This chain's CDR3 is CASSVVGSGGADTQYF. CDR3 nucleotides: TGTGCCAGCAGCGTAGTGGGTAGCGGGGGGGCAGATACGCAGTATTTT. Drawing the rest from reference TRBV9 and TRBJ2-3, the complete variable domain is DSGVTQTPKHLITATGQRVTLRCSPRSGDLSVYWYQQSLDQGLQFLIQYYNGEERAKGNILERFSAQQFPDLHSELNLSSLELGDSALYFCASSVVGSGGADTQYFGPGTRLTVL.

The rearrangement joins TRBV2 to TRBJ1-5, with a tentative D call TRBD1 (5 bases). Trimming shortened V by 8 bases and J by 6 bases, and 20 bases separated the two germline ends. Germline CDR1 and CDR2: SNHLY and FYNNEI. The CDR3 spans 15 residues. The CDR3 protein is CASFIGTGKGQPQHF. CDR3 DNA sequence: TGTGCCAGCTTTATAGGCACAGGCAAGGGTCAGCCCCAGCATTTT.

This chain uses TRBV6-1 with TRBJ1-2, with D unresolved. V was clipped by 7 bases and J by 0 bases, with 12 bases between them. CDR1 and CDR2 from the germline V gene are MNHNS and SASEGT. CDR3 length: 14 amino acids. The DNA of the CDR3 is TGTGCCAGCAATTCGTTGGGCCCTAACTATGGCTACACCTTC. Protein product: CASNSLGPNYGYTF.

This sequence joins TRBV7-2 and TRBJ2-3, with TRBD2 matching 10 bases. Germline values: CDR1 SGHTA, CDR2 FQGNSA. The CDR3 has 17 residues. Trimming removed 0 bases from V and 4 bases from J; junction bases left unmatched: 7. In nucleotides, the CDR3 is TGTGCCAGCAGCTTAGCGTCGACTAGCGGGCTAGCAGATACGCAGTATTTT. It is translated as CASSLASTSGLADTQYF.

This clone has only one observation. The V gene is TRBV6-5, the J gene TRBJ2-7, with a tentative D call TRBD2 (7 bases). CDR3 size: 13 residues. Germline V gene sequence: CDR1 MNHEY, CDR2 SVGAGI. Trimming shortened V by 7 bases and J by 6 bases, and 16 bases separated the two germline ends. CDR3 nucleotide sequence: TGTGCCAGCACCAGAGGGGGGGGACGCGAGCAGTACTTC. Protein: CASTRGGGREQYF.

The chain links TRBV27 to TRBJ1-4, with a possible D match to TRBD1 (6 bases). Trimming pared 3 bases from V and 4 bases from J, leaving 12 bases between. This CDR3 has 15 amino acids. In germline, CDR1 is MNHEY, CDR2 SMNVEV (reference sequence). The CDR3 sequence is CASSLAQGLNEKLFF. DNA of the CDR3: TGTGCCAGCAGTTTGGCGCAGGGGCTTAATGAAAAACTGTTTTTT.

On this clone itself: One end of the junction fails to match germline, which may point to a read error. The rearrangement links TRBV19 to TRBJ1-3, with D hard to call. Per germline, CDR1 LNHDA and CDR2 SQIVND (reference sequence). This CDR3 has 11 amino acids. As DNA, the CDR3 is TGTGCCAGTAGTCGTGGAAGCACCATATATTTT. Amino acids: CASSRGSTIYF. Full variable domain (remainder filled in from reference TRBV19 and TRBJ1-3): DGGITQSPKYLFRKEGQNVTLSCEQNLNHDAMYWYRQDPGQGLRLIYYSQIVNDFQKGDIAEGYSVSREKKESFPLTVTSAQKNPTAFYLCASSRGSTIYFGEGSWLTVV.

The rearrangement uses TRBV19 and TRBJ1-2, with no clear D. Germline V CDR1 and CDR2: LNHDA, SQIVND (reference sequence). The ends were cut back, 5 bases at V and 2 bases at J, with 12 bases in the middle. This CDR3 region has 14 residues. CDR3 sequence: CASSLGAKNYGYTF. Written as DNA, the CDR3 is TGTGCCAGTAGTCTAGGAGCGAAAAACTATGGCTACACCTTC.

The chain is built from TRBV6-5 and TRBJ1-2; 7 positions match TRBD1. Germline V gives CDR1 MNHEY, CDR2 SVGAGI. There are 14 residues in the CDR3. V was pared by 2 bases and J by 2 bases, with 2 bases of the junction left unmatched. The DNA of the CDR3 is TGTGCCAGCAGTTACCGACAGGGAAACTATGGCTACACCTTC. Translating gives CASSYRQGNYGYTF.

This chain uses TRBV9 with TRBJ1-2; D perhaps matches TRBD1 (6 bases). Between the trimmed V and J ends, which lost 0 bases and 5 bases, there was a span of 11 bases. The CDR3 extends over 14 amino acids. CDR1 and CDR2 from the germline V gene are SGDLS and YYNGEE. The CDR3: CASSVGVGGYGYTF. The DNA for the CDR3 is TGTGCCAGCAGCGTAGGGGTAGGGGGTTATGGCTACACCTTC.

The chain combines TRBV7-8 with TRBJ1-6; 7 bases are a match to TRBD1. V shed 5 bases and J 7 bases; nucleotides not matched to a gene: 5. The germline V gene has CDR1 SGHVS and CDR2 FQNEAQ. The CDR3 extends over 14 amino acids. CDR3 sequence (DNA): TGTGCCAGCAGCGTCGGGACAGTAAATTCACCCCTCCACTTT. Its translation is CASSVGTVNSPLHF.

CDR3 coding DNA: TGTGCCAGCAGCTTAAGGGGGACAGGGCGCACAGATACGCAGTATTTT. Translated: CASSLRGTGRTDTQYF. The rearrangement links TRBV7-2 to TRBJ2-3, with 9 bases fitting TRBD1. The CDR3 runs 16 residues. The germline V gene encodes CDR1 SGHTA and CDR2 FQGNSA. J lost 1 base, V lost 2 bases, and 4 bases had no gene match.

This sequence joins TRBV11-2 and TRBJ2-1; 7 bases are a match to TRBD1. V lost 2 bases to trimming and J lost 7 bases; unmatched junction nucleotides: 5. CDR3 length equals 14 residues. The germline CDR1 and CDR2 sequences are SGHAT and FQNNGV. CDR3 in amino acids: CASSLTQGVNEQFF. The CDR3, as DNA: TGTGCCAGCAGCTTAACCCAGGGGGTGAATGAGCAGTTCTTC.

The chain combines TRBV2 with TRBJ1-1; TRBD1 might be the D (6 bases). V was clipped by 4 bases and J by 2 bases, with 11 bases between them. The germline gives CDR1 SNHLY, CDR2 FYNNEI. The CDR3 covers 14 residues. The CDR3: CASSGGQLNTEAFF. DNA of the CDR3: TGTGCCAGCAGTGGTGGACAGCTAAACACTGAAGCTTTCTTT.

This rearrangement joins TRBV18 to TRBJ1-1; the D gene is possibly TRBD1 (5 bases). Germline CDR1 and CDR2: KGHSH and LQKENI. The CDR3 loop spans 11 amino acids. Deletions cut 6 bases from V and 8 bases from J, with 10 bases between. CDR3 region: CASSPGGEAFF. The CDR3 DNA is TGTGCCAGCTCCCCCGGGGGAGAAGCTTTCTTT. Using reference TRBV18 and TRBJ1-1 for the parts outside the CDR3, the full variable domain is NAGVMQNPRHLVRRRGQEARLRCSPMKGHSHVYWYRQLPEEGLKFMVYLQKENIIDESGMPKERFSAEFPKEGPSILRIQQVVRGDSAAYFCASSPGGEAFFGQGTRLTVV.

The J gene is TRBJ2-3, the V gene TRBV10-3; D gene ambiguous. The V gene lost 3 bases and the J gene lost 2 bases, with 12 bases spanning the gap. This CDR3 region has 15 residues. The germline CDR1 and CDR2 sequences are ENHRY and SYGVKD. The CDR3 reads CAISDPSNYTDTQYF. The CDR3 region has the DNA TGTGCCATCAGTGACCCGTCCAATTACACAGATACGCAGTATTTT.

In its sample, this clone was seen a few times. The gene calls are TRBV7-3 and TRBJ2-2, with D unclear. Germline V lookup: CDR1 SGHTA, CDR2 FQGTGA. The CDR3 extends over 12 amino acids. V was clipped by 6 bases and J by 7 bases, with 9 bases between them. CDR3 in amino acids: CASRGVDGELFF. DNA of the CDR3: TGTGCCAGCAGAGGCGTGGACGGGGAGCTGTTTTTT.

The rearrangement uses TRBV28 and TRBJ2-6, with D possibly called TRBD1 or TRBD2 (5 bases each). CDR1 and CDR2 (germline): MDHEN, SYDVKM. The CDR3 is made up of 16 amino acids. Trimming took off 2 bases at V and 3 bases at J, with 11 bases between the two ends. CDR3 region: CASSLVSGLGANVLTF. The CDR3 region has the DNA TGTGCCAGCAGTTTAGTTTCGGGGCTTGGGGCCAACGTCCTGACTTTC.

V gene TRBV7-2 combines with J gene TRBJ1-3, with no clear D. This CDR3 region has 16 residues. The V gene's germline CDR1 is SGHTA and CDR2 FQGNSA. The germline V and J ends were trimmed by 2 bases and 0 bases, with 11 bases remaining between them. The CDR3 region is CASSLSGLGSGNTIYF. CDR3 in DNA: TGTGCCAGCAGCTTATCGGGTTTGGGCTCTGGAAACACCATATATTTT.

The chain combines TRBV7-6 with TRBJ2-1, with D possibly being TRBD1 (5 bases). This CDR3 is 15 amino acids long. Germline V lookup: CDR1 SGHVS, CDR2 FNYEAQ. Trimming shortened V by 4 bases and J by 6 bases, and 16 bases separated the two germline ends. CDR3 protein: CASSWNGAPGNEQFF. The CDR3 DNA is TGTGCCAGCAGCTGGAATGGGGCCCCCGGCAATGAGCAGTTCTTC. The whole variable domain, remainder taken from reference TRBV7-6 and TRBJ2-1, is GAGVSQSPRYKVTKRGQDVALRCDPISGHVSLYWYRQALGQGPEFLTYFNYEAQQDKSGLPNDRFSAERPEGSISTLTIQRTEQRDSAMYRCASSWNGAPGNEQFFGPGTRLTVL.

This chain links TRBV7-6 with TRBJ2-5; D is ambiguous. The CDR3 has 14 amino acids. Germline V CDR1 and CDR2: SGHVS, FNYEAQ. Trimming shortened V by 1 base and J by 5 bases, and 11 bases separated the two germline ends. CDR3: CASSLESRRETQYF. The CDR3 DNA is TGTGCCAGCAGCTTAGAGAGCAGGCGGGAGACCCAGTACTTC.

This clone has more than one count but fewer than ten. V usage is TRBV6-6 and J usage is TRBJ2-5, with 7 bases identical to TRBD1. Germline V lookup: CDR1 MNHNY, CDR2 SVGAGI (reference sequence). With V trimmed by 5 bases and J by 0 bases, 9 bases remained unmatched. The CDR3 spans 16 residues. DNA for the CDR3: TGTGCCAGCAGTCTATTGGGACAGACGTACCAAGAGACCCAGTACTTC. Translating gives CASSLLGQTYQETQYF.

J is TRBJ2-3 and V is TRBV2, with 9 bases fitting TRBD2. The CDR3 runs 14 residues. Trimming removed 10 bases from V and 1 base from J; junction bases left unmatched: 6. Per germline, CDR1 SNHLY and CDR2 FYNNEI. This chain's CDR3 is CATNPSGGTDTQYF. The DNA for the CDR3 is TGTGCCACCAACCCTAGCGGGGGCACAGATACGCAGTATTTT.

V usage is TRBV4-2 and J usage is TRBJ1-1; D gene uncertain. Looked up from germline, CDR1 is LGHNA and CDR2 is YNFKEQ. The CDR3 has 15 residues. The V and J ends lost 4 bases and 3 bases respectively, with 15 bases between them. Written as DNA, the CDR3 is TGTGCCAGCAGCCCTATCTCTGGGGTGGACACTGAAGCTTTCTTT. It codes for CASSPISGVDTEAFF.

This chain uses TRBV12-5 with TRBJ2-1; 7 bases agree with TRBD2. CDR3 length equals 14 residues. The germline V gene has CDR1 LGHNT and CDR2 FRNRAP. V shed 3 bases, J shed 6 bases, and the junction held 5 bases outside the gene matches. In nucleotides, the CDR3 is TGTGCTAGTGGTTTTTGGACTAGGGGCAATGAGCAGTTCTTC. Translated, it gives CASGFWTRGNEQFF.

This chain's CDR3 is CASRAASGVVDEQFF. The CDR3 region has the DNA TGCGCCAGCAGAGCGGCTAGCGGGGTTGTAGATGAGCAGTTCTTC. The V gene is TRBV5-1, the J gene TRBJ2-1; TRBD2 agrees at 9 bases. Germline CDR1 and CDR2: SGHRS and YFSETQ. Trimming at V came to 5 bases and at J to 8 bases, leaving 11 bases not matched to a gene. This CDR3 comprises 15 residues.

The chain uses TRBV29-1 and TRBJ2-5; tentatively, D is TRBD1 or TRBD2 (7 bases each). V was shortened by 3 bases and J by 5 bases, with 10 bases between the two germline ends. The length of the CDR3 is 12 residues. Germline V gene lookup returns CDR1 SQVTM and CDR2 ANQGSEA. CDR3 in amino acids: CSVDRGGETQYF. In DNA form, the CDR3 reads TGCAGCGTTGACAGGGGGGGGGAGACCCAGTACTTC.

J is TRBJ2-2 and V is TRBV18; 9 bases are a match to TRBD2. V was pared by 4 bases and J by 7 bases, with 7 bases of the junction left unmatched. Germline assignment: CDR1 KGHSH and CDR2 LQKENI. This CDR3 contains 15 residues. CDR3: CASSQGTSGLGELFF. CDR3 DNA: TGTGCCAGCTCACAGGGAACTAGCGGGCTCGGGGAGCTGTTTTTT.

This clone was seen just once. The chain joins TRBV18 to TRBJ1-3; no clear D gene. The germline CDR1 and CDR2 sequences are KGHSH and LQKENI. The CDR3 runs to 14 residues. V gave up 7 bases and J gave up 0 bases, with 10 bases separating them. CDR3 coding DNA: TGTGCCAGCTTATTGACGGACTCTGGAAACACCATATATTTT. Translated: CASLLTDSGNTIYF.

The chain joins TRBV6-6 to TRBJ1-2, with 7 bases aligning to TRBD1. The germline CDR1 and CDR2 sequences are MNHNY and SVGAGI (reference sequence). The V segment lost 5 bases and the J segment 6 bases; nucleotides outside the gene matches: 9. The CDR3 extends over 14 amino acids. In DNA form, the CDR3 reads TGTGCCAGCAGTAACCCAGGACAGGCCCATGGCTACACCTTC. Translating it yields CASSNPGQAHGYTF.

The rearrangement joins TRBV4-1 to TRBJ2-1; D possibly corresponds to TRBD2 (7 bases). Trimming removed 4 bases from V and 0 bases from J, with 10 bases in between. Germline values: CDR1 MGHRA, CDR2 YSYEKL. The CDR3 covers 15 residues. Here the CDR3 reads CASSPGGPSYNEQFF. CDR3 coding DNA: TGCGCCAGCAGCCCCGGGGGGCCCTCCTACAATGAGCAGTTCTTC.

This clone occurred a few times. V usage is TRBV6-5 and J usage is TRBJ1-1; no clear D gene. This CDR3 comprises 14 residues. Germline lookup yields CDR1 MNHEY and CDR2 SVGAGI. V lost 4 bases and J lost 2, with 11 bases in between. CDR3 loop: CASSSTNTNTEAFF. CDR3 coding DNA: TGTGCCAGCAGTTCGACGAATACCAACACTGAAGCTTTCTTT.